Presented here are 30 T cell receptor beta chains from one specimen sequenced in a study of tumor-infiltrating lymphocytes in primary liver carcinoma. Investigators took RNA and DNA out together from 20-30 mg of unsorted bulk tissue. TCR beta cDNA was reverse-transcribed from roughly 0.45 ug of total RNA. The reaction used a constant-region primer and ProtoScript II reverse transcriptase. Nested multiplex PCR, run for three rounds with slightly modified ARM-PCR, yielded TCR beta libraries. A C-beta reverse primer was combined with TRBV1-TRBV30 forward primers in the first two PCR rounds, and each round had roughly 9 cycles. Via MiXCR, TCRdb re-called the multiplex PCR reads, giving one row per CDR3 protein. The data hold fewer than 250,000 distinct CDR3 sequences, with around four fifths observed a single time. Sequences were obtained from tumor tissue from primary liver carcinoma. Source of these receptors: a middle-aged man with primary liver carcinoma and hepatitis B virus infection.

This clonotype was observed a few times. Since a much larger clone is just one base distant, this may be a read error. This sequence joins TRBV10-3 and TRBJ2-1; D is ambiguous. The CDR3 runs 13 residues. CDR1 and CDR2 (germline): ENHRY, SYGVKD. The chain's CDR3 is CVISEIREDEQFF. DNA of the CDR3: TGTGTCATCAGTGAAATTCGTGAGGATGAGCAGTTCTTC.

V gene TRBV11-1 combines with J gene TRBJ2-6; D gene unclear. Deletions cut 8 bases from V and 0 bases from J, with 8 bases between. This CDR3 region has 14 residues. Germline lookup yields CDR1 SGHAT and CDR2 FQDESV (reference sequence). This chain's CDR3 is CASYCNSGANVLTF. Here the CDR3 DNA reads TGTGCCAGCTACTGCAACTCTGGGGCCAACGTCCTGACTTTC.

The chain links TRBV12-3 or TRBV12-4 to TRBJ2-2; possible D gene TRBD2, 5 bases. This CDR3 contains 15 residues. Trimming removed 8 bases from V and 7 bases from J, with 20 bases in between. The CDR3 here is CASAPGSSTDGELFF. The DNA of the CDR3 is TGTGCCAGCGCACCGGGGAGTAGCACCGACGGGGAGCTGTTTTTT.

This chain joins TRBV14 and TRBJ2-7, with 8 positions matching TRBD2. The V and J ends lost 7 bases and 2 bases, in that order; junction bases with no gene match: 22. Germline V gives CDR1 SGHDN, CDR2 FVKESK. The CDR3 contains 19 residues. CDR3 sequence (DNA): TGTGCCAGCAACCCCCGACTAGCGAGAGCCCCTCTGGTCACCTACGAGCAGTACTTC. It translates to CASNPRLARAPLVTYEQYF.

To note about this clonotype: This likely comes from a read error, as the CDR3 has no conserved phenylalanine or tryptophan at its end. The V gene is TRBV5-5, the J gene TRBJ2-3; D not resolved. Deletions cut 4 bases from V and 3 bases from J, with 12 bases between. The CDR3 runs 14 residues. Per germline, CDR1 SGHKS and CDR2 YYEKEE (reference sequence). The CDR3, as DNA: TGTGCCAGCAGCCTGACTGACGGGACAGATACGCAGTATTTG. Translating it yields CASSLTDGTDTQYL.

Relative to its sample, this clonotype is medium-sized. The chain carries TRBV11-2 and TRBJ2-7; TRBD1 might be the D (5 bases). Deletions cut 5 bases from V and 5 bases from J, with 16 bases between. CDR3 length equals 14 residues. CDR1 is SGHAT and CDR2 is FQNNGV in the germline V gene. The CDR3 is CASSLWGYRDEQYF. The CDR3, as DNA: TGTGCCAGCAGCCTCTGGGGCTATCGGGACGAGCAGTACTTC.

This clonotype has only one observation. This may be a read error: a much more frequent sequence differs by one nucleotide. V and J are TRBV7-9 and TRBJ2-7, with D uncertain. Per germline, CDR1 SEHNR and CDR2 FQNEAQ (reference sequence). The CDR3 totals 16 residues. The CDR3 reads CASSPSHHLSSYEHYF. The CDR3 nucleotides read TGTGCCAGCAGCCCAAGCCATCACTTGAGCTCCTACGAGCATTACTTC.

This clonotype is a singleton in its sample. The gene calls are TRBV21-1 and TRBJ2-7; the DNA was not used to check the table's D call, TRBD1. TRBV21-1 is recorded as a pseudogene. The CDR3 has 15 amino acids. The CDR3 DNA follows: TGTGCCAGCGCTCTTAGAGACAGAGAGCTGTACGAGCAGTACTTC. Translating gives CASALRDRELYEQYF.

Points on this clonotype: The junction departs from the called germline gene at one end, perhaps through a read error. CDR3: CASILSAGRVAYNEQFF. In DNA, the CDR3 is TGTGCCAGCATTTTATCGGCCGGCAGGGTCGCATACAATGAGCAGTTCTTC. The J gene is TRBJ2-1, the V gene TRBV28; D is possibly TRBD1 (5 bases). The CDR3 spans 17 residues. Germline CDR1 MDHEN, CDR2 SYDVKM.

The chain joins TRBV12-3 or TRBV12-4 to TRBJ1-2; a weak D match, TRBD1 (5 bases). Deletions cut 3 bases from V and 3 bases from J, with 11 bases between. The CDR3 has 14 residues. CDR3 coding DNA: TGTGCCAGCAGTTTGAGGGACGTCGACTATGGCTACACCTTC. Translated: CASSLRDVDYGYTF.

With respect to this clonotype: Compared with germline, one end of the junction differs, possibly owing to a read error. This chain uses TRBV12-3 or TRBV12-4 with TRBJ1-6; TRBD1 matches 8 bases. CDR3 length: 14 amino acids. The CDR3 spells CASSLGTGRSPLRF. Here the CDR3 DNA reads TGTGCCAGCAGTCTCGGGACAGGTCGGTCACCCCTCCGCTTT.

The chain couples TRBV5-4 to TRBJ1-2; a possible D gene is TRBD1 (6 bases). The CDR3 is 15 amino acids. Germline loops: CDR1 SGHNT, CDR2 YYREEE (reference sequence). Trimming removed 5 bases from V and 5 bases from J, with 19 bases in between. The CDR3 region is CASSPGGAVEYGYTF. In nucleotides, the CDR3 is TGTGCCAGCAGTCCGGGGGGGGCAGTGGAATATGGCTACACCTTC. The full variable domain, in which reference TRBV5-4 and TRBJ1-2 provide the parts outside the CDR3, is ETGVTQSPTHLIKTRGQQVTLRCSSQSGHNTVSWYQQALGQGPQFIFQYYREEENGRGNFPPRFSGLQFPNYSSELNVNALELDDSALYLCASSPGGAVEYGYTFGSGTRLTVV.

This clonotype came up a few times. The V gene is TRBV7-9, the J gene TRBJ1-4; the D is unclear. V was cut by 4 bases and J by 0 bases, with 15 bases left in between. The CDR3 totals 17 residues. Germline V CDR1 and CDR2: SEHNR, FQNEAQ (reference sequence). The CDR3 coding sequence is TGTGCCAGCAGCTACGATCGAACACGGACAACTAATGAAAAACTGTTTTTT. Translating gives CASSYDRTRTTNEKLFF. The full variable domain, rest sourced from reference TRBV7-9 and TRBJ1-4, is DTGVSQNPRHKITKRGQNVTFRCDPISEHNRLYWYRQTLGQGPEFLTYFQNEAQLEKSRLLSDRFSAERPKGSFSTLEIQRTEQGDSAMYLCASSYDRTRTTNEKLFFGSGTQLSVL.

Comments on this clonotype: One end of the junction is discordant with germline, which a read error may explain. The chain couples TRBV12-5 to TRBJ2-3; 8 nucleotides line up with TRBD2. The CDR3 is 15 amino acids. The germline V gene encodes CDR1 LGHNT and CDR2 FRNRAP. CDR3 nucleotides: TGTGCTAGTAGCAAAGCGGGAGATGGTCCAGATACGCAATATTTT. It specifies CASSKAGDGPDTQYF.

As to this clonotype: One end of the junction does not line up with germline, which may come from a read error. This chain connects TRBV6-5 to TRBJ2-2; D remains ambiguous. The CDR3 loop spans 15 amino acids. Germline V lookup: CDR1 MNHEY, CDR2 SVGAGI. The CDR3: CASSWPASNSGELFF. The CDR3, as DNA: TGTGCCAGCAGTTGGCCAGCCTCGAACTCCGGGGAGCTGTTTTTT.

For this clonotype: A much larger clone sits a single nucleotide away, making a read error possible. The chain links TRBV7-9 to TRBJ2-7; 9 bases are shared with TRBD1. There are 16 residues in the CDR3. Per the germline V gene, CDR1 is SEHNR and CDR2 is FQNEAQ (reference sequence). The CDR3 here is CTSSPVPGQGISEQYF. CDR3 DNA sequence: TGTACCAGCAGCCCAGTCCCGGGACAGGGTATAAGCGAGCAGTACTTC.

For this clonotype: A read error may produce the germline difference seen at one junction end. The chain recombines TRBV9 with TRBJ1-6; D may be TRBD1 (6 bases). The germline V gene has CDR1 SGDLS and CDR2 YYNGEE. The CDR3 loop spans 17 amino acids. CDR3 bases: TGTGCCAGCAGCGTAGGGGGACAAAGCTCCTATAATCCACCCCTCCACTTT. This sequence encodes CASSVGGQSSYNPPLHF.

Only a few counts were recorded for this clonotype. It may be a read error: a sequence one base away is much more abundant. The chain has TRBV28 and TRBJ2-7, with D hard to call. CDR3 length equals 15 residues. From germline, CDR1 is MDHEN and CDR2 SYDVKM. For the CDR3, the DNA is TGTGTCAGCAGTTATGCCACAGCATTCTCCTACGAGCAGTACTTC. Residues: CVSSYATAFSYEQYF.

The V and J genes are TRBV11-2 and TRBJ2-1, with a weak D call TRBD2 (6 bases). Germline CDR1 is SGHAT and CDR2 is FQNNGV. V lost 5 bases, J lost 0 bases, and 11 bases lay in between. This CDR3 contains 15 residues. The chain's CDR3 is CASSKRLGSYNEQFF. CDR3 nucleotide sequence: TGTGCCAGCAGCAAGAGACTAGGCTCCTACAATGAGCAGTTCTTC.

As to this clonotype: This may stem from a read error, because a much larger clone lies one nucleotide away. This CDR3 fails to terminate in the conserved phenylalanine or tryptophan, so it likely reflects a read error. The chain has TRBV7-9 and TRBJ1-1; D is ambiguous. V gave up 5 bases and J gave up 0 bases, with 7 bases separating them. The CDR3 consists of 13 residues. CDR1 and CDR2 (germline): SEHNR, FQNEAQ (reference sequence). The CDR3 loop reads CASSATLNTEAFS. For the CDR3, the DNA is TGTGCCAGCAGCGCAACCTTGAACACTGAAGCTTTCTCT.

The V gene is TRBV5-4, the J gene TRBJ2-4; 7 nucleotides agree with TRBD1. Germline values: CDR1 SGHNT, CDR2 YYREEE (reference sequence). V gave up 3 bases and J gave up 8 bases; unmatched junction bases: 5. The CDR3 totals 13 residues. CDR3: CASSSGQADIQYF. CDR3 nucleotides: TGTGCCAGCAGCTCCGGACAGGCGGACATTCAGTACTTC.

Remarks on this clonotype: A read error is likely, as this CDR3 ends without the conserved phenylalanine or tryptophan. No DNA is shown, since the ends of the CDR3 on it are uncertain; the CDR3 is the one TCRdb lists. The gene calls are TRBV6-6 and TRBJ2-7. Including both end residues, the CDR3 is 13 amino acids long. The V gene's germline CDR1 is MNHNY and CDR2 SVGAGI (reference sequence). CDR3: CVSSYEVPYEQYI.

Note on this clonotype: The CDR3 does not end in the conserved phenylalanine or tryptophan, so this is likely a read error. This chain joins TRBV14 and TRBJ2-7; TRBD2 might be the D (6 bases). CDR3 length equals 16 residues. Germline lookup yields CDR1 SGHDN and CDR2 FVKESK. The V end lost 3 bases, the J end lost 2 bases, and 17 bases lay between the germline ends. DNA for the CDR3: TGTGCCAGCAGCCATCCAAAGGGGCGGACTACCTACGAGCAGTACTTA. Translated: CASSHPKGRTTYEQYL.

To note about this clonotype: A read error may account for a junction end that differs from germline. The CDR3 loop is CVSSPSGSHGYTF. CDR3 nucleotide sequence: TGTGTCAGCAGCCCATCTGGGAGCCATGGCTACACCTTC. The chain links TRBV6-5 to TRBJ1-2; no clear D. Germline V gene data show CDR1 as MNHEY and CDR2 as SVGAGI. The CDR3 sequence is 13 residues long.

Comments on this clonotype: Relative to the germline gene, one junction end is altered; a read error may explain this. This sequence joins TRBV5-1 and TRBJ2-2; D unresolved. Germline V gives CDR1 SGHRS, CDR2 YFSETQ. CDR3 size: 14 residues. CDR3 region: CASRVGSNTWELFF. Written as DNA, the CDR3 is TGCGCCAGCAGGGTGGGCAGTAACACCTGGGAGCTGTTTTTT. Based on the CDR3 plus reference TRBV5-1 and TRBJ2-2, the full variable domain is KAGVTQTPRYLIKTRGQQVTLSCSPISGHRSVSWYQQTPGQGLQFLFEYFSETQRNKGNFPGRFSGRQFSNSRSEMNVSTLELGDSALYLCASRVGSNTWELFFGEGSRLTVL.

The V call is TRBV6-2 or TRBV6-3, the J call TRBJ2-7; D possibly corresponds to TRBD1 (5 bases). Between the trimmed V and J ends, which lost 7 bases and 2 bases, there was a span of 21 bases. Looked up from germline, CDR1 is MNHEY and CDR2 is SVGEGT. CDR3 length equals 16 residues. CDR3 sequence: CASTRNWTQGAYEQYF. The CDR3 coding sequence is TGTGCCAGCACCCGCAATTGGACACAAGGAGCCTACGAGCAGTACTTC.

The V gene is TRBV10-3, the J gene TRBJ1-1, with D possibly being TRBD1 (5 bases). The CDR3 has 16 residues. Between the trimmed V and J ends, which lost 8 bases and 0 bases, there was a span of 19 bases. The V gene's germline CDR1 is ENHRY and CDR2 SYGVKD. CDR3 sequence reads: CAIGGRSQELNTEAFF. CDR3 bases: TGTGCCATCGGGGGGAGGTCACAGGAGTTGAACACTGAAGCTTTCTTT.

This chain links TRBV29-1 with TRBJ2-1, with TRBD1 identical over 9 bases. Germline CDR1 and CDR2: SQVTM and ANQGSEA. The CDR3 consists of 14 residues. The CDR3 region is CNLTRDRAYNEQFF. The CDR3 nucleotides read TGCAACCTCACCCGGGACAGGGCGTACAATGAGCAGTTCTTC.

CDR3 DNA: TGTGCCAGTAGCCGAGAAGGGACAGGGCCTGCAGATACGCAGTATTTT. Its protein is CASSREGTGPADTQYF. J is TRBJ2-3 and V is TRBV6-1, with 9 bases aligning to TRBD1. There are 16 residues in the CDR3. Trimming cost V 9 bases and J 4 bases; bases outside gene matches: 14. Germline V gene data show CDR1 as MNHNS and CDR2 as SASEGT.

As for this clonotype: Since the CDR3 does not end with the conserved phenylalanine or tryptophan, this likely comes from a read error. This rearrangement joins TRBV29-1 to TRBJ2-2; perhaps TRBD2 as D (5 bases). The germline V gene has CDR1 SQVTM and CDR2 ANQGSEA. The CDR3 extends over 16 amino acids. V gave up 1 base and J gave up 8 bases, with 20 bases separating them. The CDR3: CSVEVLDSQVTGELFC. CDR3 DNA: TGCAGCGTTGAAGTACTGGACTCTCAGGTCACTGGGGAGCTGTTTTGT.